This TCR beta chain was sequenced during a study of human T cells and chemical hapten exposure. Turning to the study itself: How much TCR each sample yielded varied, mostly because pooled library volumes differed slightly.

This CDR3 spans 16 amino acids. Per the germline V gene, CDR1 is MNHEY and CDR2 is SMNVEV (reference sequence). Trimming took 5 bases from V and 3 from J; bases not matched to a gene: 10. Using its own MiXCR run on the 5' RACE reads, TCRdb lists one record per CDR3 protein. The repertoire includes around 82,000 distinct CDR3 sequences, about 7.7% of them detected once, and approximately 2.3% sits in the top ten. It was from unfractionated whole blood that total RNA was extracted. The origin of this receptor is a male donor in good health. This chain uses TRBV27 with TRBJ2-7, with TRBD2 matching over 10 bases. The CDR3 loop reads CASSTTRTSGFYEQYF. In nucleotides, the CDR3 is TGTGCCAGCAGTACAACCCGGACTAGCGGATTCTACGAGCAGTACTTC.